Sequencing of this T cell receptor (beta chain) was carried out in a study of radiotherapy plus CTLA-4 blockade in lung cancer. About this clone: Its specificity is not known.

Assay: immunoSEQ multiplex PCR; the TCRdb copy retains only in-frame clones and omits some. The table has 120,000 or so clones, 90% seen once. From germline, CDR1 is SQVTM and CDR2 ANQGSEA. CDR3 length equals 14 residues. V lost 6 bases, J lost 2 bases, and 4 bases stayed unmatched. Ipilimumab CTLA-4 blockade and focal radiation were given to patients with chemo-refractory metastatic non-small-cell lung cancer. General observations from the study: Following radiotherapy plus ipilimumab, tumor-derived TCR clones expanded in the blood.

V and J are TRBV29-1 and TRBJ2-3, with 11 bases identical to TRBD2. The sequencing used peripheral blood, collected from a patient treated with radiotherapy plus ipilimumab. The receptor's source is a human donor with non-small cell lung cancer that progressed on radiotherapy plus ipilimumab. The chain's CDR3 is CSVGTSGFTDTQYF. The DNA of the CDR3 is TGCAGCGTGGGGACTAGCGGTTTCACAGATACGCAGTATTTT.